This T cell receptor (beta chain) comes out of a study of radiotherapy plus CTLA-4 blockade in lung cancer. Libraries were prepared by immunoSEQ multiplex PCR; TCRdb keeps only in-frame clonotypes and omits some of them. The sample lists under 65,000 clones, 79% seen once, with 8.5% in the top ten. The CDR3 covers 17 residues. CDR1 is KGHSH, CDR2 LQKENI, per germline. Trimming removed 0 bases from V and 4 bases from J, with 15 bases in between. The chain recombines TRBV18 with TRBJ2-2; the D gene is possibly TRBD1 (5 bases). Specimen: peripheral blood, collected from a patient treated with radiotherapy plus ipilimumab. This sequence originates from a human donor with non-small cell lung cancer who had a complete response to radiotherapy plus ipilimumab. CDR3 sequence reads: CASSPPARAGPTGELFF. The CDR3 region has the DNA TGTGCCAGCTCACCACCGGCCCGGGCAGGGCCCACCGGGGAGCTGTTTTTT.